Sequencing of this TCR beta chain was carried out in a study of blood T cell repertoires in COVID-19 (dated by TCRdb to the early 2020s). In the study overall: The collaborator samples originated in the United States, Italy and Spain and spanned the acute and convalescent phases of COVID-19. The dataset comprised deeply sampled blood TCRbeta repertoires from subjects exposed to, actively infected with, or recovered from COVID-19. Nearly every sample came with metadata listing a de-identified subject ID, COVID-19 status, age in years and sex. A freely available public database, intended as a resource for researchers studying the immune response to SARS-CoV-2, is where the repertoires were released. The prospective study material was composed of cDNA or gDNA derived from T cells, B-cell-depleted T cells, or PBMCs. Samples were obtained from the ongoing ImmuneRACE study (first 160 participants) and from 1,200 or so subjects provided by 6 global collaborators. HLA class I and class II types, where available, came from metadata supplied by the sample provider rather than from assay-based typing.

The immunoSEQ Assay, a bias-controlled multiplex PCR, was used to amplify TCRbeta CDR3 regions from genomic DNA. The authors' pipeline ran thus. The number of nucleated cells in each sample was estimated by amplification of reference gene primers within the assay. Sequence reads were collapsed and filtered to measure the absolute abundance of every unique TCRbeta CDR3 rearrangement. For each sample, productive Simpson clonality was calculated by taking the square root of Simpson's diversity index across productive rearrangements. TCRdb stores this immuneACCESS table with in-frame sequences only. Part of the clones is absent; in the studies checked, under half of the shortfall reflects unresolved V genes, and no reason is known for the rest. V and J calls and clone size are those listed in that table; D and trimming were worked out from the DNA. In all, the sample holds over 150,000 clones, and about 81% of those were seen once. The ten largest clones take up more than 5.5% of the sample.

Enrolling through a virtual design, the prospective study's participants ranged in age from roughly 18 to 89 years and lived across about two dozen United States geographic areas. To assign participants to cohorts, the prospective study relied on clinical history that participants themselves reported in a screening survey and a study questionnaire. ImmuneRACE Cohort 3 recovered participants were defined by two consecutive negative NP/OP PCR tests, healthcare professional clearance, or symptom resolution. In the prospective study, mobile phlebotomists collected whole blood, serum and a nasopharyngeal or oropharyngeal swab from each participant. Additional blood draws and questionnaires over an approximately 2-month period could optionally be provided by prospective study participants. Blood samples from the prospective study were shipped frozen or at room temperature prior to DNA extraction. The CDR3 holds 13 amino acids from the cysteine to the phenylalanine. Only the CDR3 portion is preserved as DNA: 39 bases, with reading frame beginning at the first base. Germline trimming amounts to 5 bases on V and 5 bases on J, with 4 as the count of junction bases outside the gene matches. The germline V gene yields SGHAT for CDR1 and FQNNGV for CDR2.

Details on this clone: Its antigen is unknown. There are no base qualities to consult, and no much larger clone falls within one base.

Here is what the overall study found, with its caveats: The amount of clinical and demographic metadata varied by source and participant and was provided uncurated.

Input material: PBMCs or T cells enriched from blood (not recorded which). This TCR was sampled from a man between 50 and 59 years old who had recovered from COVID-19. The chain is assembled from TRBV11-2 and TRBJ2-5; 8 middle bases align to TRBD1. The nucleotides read TGTGCCAGCAGCCCGGACAGGGCTGAGACCCAGTACTTC. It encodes CASSPDRAETQYF.